Listed below are T cell receptor beta chains from one sample, sequenced in a study of cytomegalovirus exposure and HLA in healthy donors. TCRdb keeps only in-frame clones here, not all; method: immunoSEQ multiplex PCR. This sample has some 310,000 clones; 88% occur once, and the top ten carry 0.9% to 1%. Sample: PBMCs. The receptors come from a man aged 25-45 years in good health and CMV-seronegative. CDR3s include the opening cysteine and the closing phenylalanine or tryptophan. Each record gives: V gene, J gene, D gene, clone size, CDR3 protein, CDR3 DNA. D genes are given only for firm matches. Rows give clone size only sometimes, using once, few, many, or a class for an expanded clone.

v_gene: TRBV9
j_gene: TRBJ2-7
d_gene: TRBD2
abundance: -
CDR3aa: CASSVSGGLAYEQYF
CDR3nt: TGTGCCAGCAGCGTAAGCGGGGGGCTAGCCTACGAGCAGTACTTC

v_gene: TRBV10-2
j_gene: TRBJ1-2
d_gene: -
abundance: -
CDR3aa: CASSVQGDYGYTF
CDR3nt: TGCGCCAGCAGTGTACAGGGAGACTATGGCTACACCTTC

v_gene: TRBV11-3
j_gene: TRBJ2-2
d_gene: TRBD1
abundance: -
CDR3aa: CASSFGQGGTGELFF
CDR3nt: TGTGCCAGCAGCTTCGGACAGGGAGGCACCGGGGAGCTGTTTTTT

v_gene: TRBV6-1
j_gene: TRBJ2-7
d_gene: -
abundance: -
CDR3aa: CASSTLDRTPYEQYF
CDR3nt: TGTGCCAGCAGTACTTTGGACAGAACCCCCTACGAGCAGTACTTC

v_gene: TRBV5-1
j_gene: TRBJ2-1
d_gene: TRBD2
abundance: -
CDR3aa: CASSSSGGSYNEQFF
CDR3nt: TGCGCCAGCAGCTCTAGCGGGGGCTCCTACAATGAGCAGTTCTTC

v_gene: TRBV7-9
j_gene: TRBJ1-2
d_gene: -
abundance: -
CDR3aa: CASSLARQTYGYTF
CDR3nt: TGTGCCAGCAGCTTAGCGAGGCAGACCTATGGCTACACCTTC

v_gene: TRBV15
j_gene: TRBJ2-3
d_gene: -
abundance: -
CDR3aa: CATSTPRRGWSTDTQYF
CDR3nt: TGTGCCACCAGCACCCCTAGGCGGGGTTGGAGCACAGATACGCAGTATTTT

v_gene: TRBV18
j_gene: TRBJ1-1
d_gene: -
abundance: once
CDR3aa: CASSPPGVNTEAFF
CDR3nt: TGTGCCAGCTCACCTCCAGGGGTGAACACTGAAGCTTTCTTT

v_gene: TRBV7-6
j_gene: TRBJ1-5
d_gene: -
abundance: -
CDR3aa: CASSAGPGRGQPQHF
CDR3nt: TGTGCCAGCAGCGCAGGTCCGGGGAGGGGTCAGCCCCAGCATTTT

v_gene: TRBV7-9
j_gene: TRBJ1-1
d_gene: -
abundance: few
CDR3aa: CASSSDSNTEAFF
CDR3nt: TGTGCCAGCAGCTCGGACAGTAACACTGAAGCTTTCTTT

v_gene: TRBV19
j_gene: TRBJ1-5
d_gene: TRBD1
abundance: few
CDR3aa: CATKIPGQGAQPQHF
CDR3nt: TGTGCCACCAAAATCCCGGGACAGGGGGCTCAGCCCCAGCATTTT

v_gene: TRBV6-4
j_gene: TRBJ1-1
d_gene: -
abundance: -
CDR3aa: CASSPQMNTEAFF
CDR3nt: TGTGCCAGCAGTCCACAGATGAACACTGAAGCTTTCTTT

v_gene: TRBV6-1
j_gene: TRBJ2-7
d_gene: TRBD1
abundance: once
CDR3aa: CASSLLGGGEQYF
CDR3nt: TGTGCCAGTTCCCTATTAGGGGGCGGTGAGCAGTACTTC

v_gene: TRBV6-5
j_gene: TRBJ2-2
d_gene: -
abundance: -
CDR3aa: CASRAGTLNTGELFF
CDR3nt: TGTGCCTCTAGGGCAGGGACTTTGAACACCGGGGAGCTGTTTTTT

v_gene: TRBV4-3
j_gene: TRBJ2-1
d_gene: TRBD2
abundance: -
CDR3aa: CASSPGTSGYNEQFF
CDR3nt: TGCGCCAGCAGCCCAGGGACTAGCGGTTACAATGAGCAGTTCTTC

v_gene: TRBV25-1
j_gene: TRBJ2-6
d_gene: -
abundance: once
CDR3aa: CASSVPTGFSGANVLTF
CDR3nt: TGTGCCAGCAGTGTACCGACAGGTTTTTCTGGGGCCAACGTCCTGACTTTC

v_gene: TRBV6-1
j_gene: TRBJ2-1
d_gene: TRBD1
abundance: -
CDR3aa: CASTRTGGNYNEQFF
CDR3nt: TGTGCCAGCACTCGGACAGGGGGTAATTACAATGAGCAGTTCTTC

v_gene: TRBV4-3
j_gene: TRBJ1-1
d_gene: -
abundance: -
CDR3aa: CASRSQGYTEAFF
CDR3nt: TGCGCCAGCAGATCACAGGGCTACACTGAAGCTTTCTTT

v_gene: TRBV29-1
j_gene: TRBJ2-2
d_gene: -
abundance: -
CDR3aa: CSAPRGGSTGELFF
CDR3nt: TGCAGCGCCCCTAGGGGGGGGTCCACCGGGGAGCTGTTTTTT

v_gene: TRBV21-1
j_gene: TRBJ2-7
d_gene: -
abundance: -
CDR3aa: CASSRPRRGAAPYEQYF
CDR3nt: TGTGCCAGCAGCCGCCCGAGGCGGGGCGCAGCCCCCTACGAGCAGTACTTC

v_gene: TRBV2
j_gene: TRBJ2-2
d_gene: -
abundance: -
CDR3aa: CASLTGNTGELFF
CDR3nt: TGTGCCAGCCTGACGGGGAACACCGGGGAGCTGTTTTTT

v_gene: TRBV6-5
j_gene: TRBJ1-6
d_gene: TRBD1
abundance: -
CDR3aa: CASSYGQAVNSPLHF
CDR3nt: TGTGCCAGCAGTTACGGACAGGCGGTGAATTCACCCCTCCACTTT

v_gene: TRBV4-1
j_gene: TRBJ2-7
d_gene: TRBD1
abundance: -
CDR3aa: CASSLGQGVYEQYF
CDR3nt: TGCGCCAGCAGCCTGGGACAGGGGGTTTACGAGCAGTACTTC

v_gene: TRBV4-1
j_gene: TRBJ2-3
d_gene: TRBD2
abundance: -
CDR3aa: CASRPGRGGKDTQYF
CDR3nt: TGCGCCAGTCGTCCGGGGCGGGGGGGGAAAGATACGCAGTATTTT

v_gene: TRBV9
j_gene: TRBJ1-5
d_gene: TRBD1
abundance: -
CDR3aa: CASSLGTGGGYQPQHF
CDR3nt: TGTGCCAGCAGCCTTGGGACAGGGGGCGGCTATCAGCCCCAGCATTTT

v_gene: TRBV18
j_gene: TRBJ2-3
d_gene: TRBD2
abundance: -
CDR3aa: CASSPISGGTSDTQYF
CDR3nt: TGTGCCAGCTCACCGATTAGCGGGGGGACCTCAGATACGCAGTATTTT

v_gene: TRBV10-1
j_gene: TRBJ2-7
d_gene: -
abundance: few
CDR3aa: CASSEEQGSYEQYF
CDR3nt: TGCGCCAGCAGTGAGGAGCAGGGGTCCTACGAGCAGTACTTC

v_gene: TRBV7-8
j_gene: TRBJ2-7
d_gene: TRBD1
abundance: -
CDR3aa: CASSLDTGGSYEQYF
CDR3nt: TGTGCCAGCAGCTTAGATACAGGGGGCAGCTACGAGCAGTACTTC

v_gene: TRBV5-4
j_gene: TRBJ1-2
d_gene: -
abundance: -
CDR3aa: CASSLATGRTYGYTF
CDR3nt: TGTGCCAGCAGCTTGGCAACAGGGCGGACCTATGGCTACACCTTC

v_gene: TRBV29-1
j_gene: TRBJ1-1
d_gene: TRBD1
abundance: -
CDR3aa: CSSDRGGTEAFF
CDR3nt: TGCAGCTCCGACAGGGGGGGCACTGAAGCTTTCTTT

v_gene: TRBV6-5
j_gene: TRBJ1-5
d_gene: TRBD1
abundance: -
CDR3aa: CATRGTASNQPQHF
CDR3nt: TGTGCCACCCGGGGGACAGCAAGCAATCAGCCCCAGCATTTT

v_gene: TRBV5-6
j_gene: TRBJ2-2
d_gene: -
abundance: -
CDR3aa: CASSFYGQNTGELFF
CDR3nt: TGTGCCAGCAGCTTCTATGGACAGAACACCGGGGAGCTGTTTTTT

v_gene: TRBV13
j_gene: TRBJ1-4
d_gene: -
abundance: -
CDR3aa: CASSLVRQGTEKLFF
CDR3nt: TGTGCCAGCAGCTTAGTGCGGCAGGGAACCGAAAAACTGTTTTTT

v_gene: TRBV14
j_gene: TRBJ1-2
d_gene: -
abundance: -
CDR3aa: CASSHAFNRADYGYTF
CDR3nt: TGTGCCAGCAGCCACGCCTTTAACAGGGCGGACTATGGCTACACCTTC

v_gene: TRBV10-2
j_gene: TRBJ2-1
d_gene: -
abundance: -
CDR3aa: CASSEHTTIEQFF
CDR3nt: TGCGCCAGCAGTGAACATACTACTATAGAGCAGTTCTTC

v_gene: TRBV2
j_gene: TRBJ1-4
d_gene: -
abundance: -
CDR3aa: CASSRTGVEKLFF
CDR3nt: TGTGCCAGCAGCCGTACGGGGGTGGAAAAACTGTTTTTT

v_gene: TRBV2
j_gene: TRBJ2-3
d_gene: -
abundance: -
CDR3aa: CASTTGTTTDTQYF
CDR3nt: TGTGCCAGCACCACAGGGACTACCACAGATACGCAGTATTTT

v_gene: TRBV20-1
j_gene: TRBJ2-7
d_gene: TRBD2
abundance: -
CDR3aa: CSAPGLGVQYF
CDR3nt: TGCAGTGCTCCGGGACTAGGGGTGCAGTACTTC

v_gene: TRBV7-9
j_gene: TRBJ2-1
d_gene: TRBD2
abundance: -
CDR3aa: CASSPSGGAINEQFF
CDR3nt: TGTGCCAGCAGCCCTAGCGGGGGGGCCATCAATGAGCAGTTCTTC

v_gene: TRBV4-1
j_gene: TRBJ2-5
d_gene: -
abundance: -
CDR3aa: CASSQSGETQYF
CDR3nt: TGCGCCAGCAGCCAATCGGGAGAGACCCAGTACTTC

v_gene: TRBV6-1
j_gene: TRBJ1-3
d_gene: -
abundance: -
CDR3aa: CASSESAGRNTIYF
CDR3nt: TGTGCCAGCAGTGAATCGGCGGGGCGGAACACCATATATTTT

v_gene: TRBV6-5
j_gene: TRBJ2-7
d_gene: TRBD1
abundance: -
CDR3aa: CASSRDRVYYEQYF
CDR3nt: TGTGCCAGCAGTCGAGACAGGGTCTACTACGAGCAGTACTTC

v_gene: TRBV5-6
j_gene: TRBJ2-7
d_gene: -
abundance: -
CDR3aa: CASSLYRPSYEQYF
CDR3nt: TGTGCCAGCAGCCTTTACAGACCTTCCTACGAGCAGTACTTC

v_gene: TRBV15
j_gene: TRBJ2-3
d_gene: TRBD1
abundance: -
CDR3aa: CATSRVSGDSEYPSTDTQYF
CDR3nt: TGTGCCACCAGCAGAGTAAGTGGGGACAGCGAATATCCTAGCACAGATACGCAGTATTTT

v_gene: TRBV27
j_gene: TRBJ2-3
d_gene: TRBD2
abundance: few
CDR3aa: CASSLLAGGTDTQYF
CDR3nt: TGTGCCAGCAGTTTACTAGCGGGGGGAACAGATACGCAGTATTTT

v_gene: TRBV4-1
j_gene: TRBJ2-7
d_gene: -
abundance: -
CDR3aa: CASSQDPGVGTSPLYEQYF
CDR3nt: TGCGCCAGCAGCCAAGATCCCGGCGTAGGGACTTCTCCCCTCTACGAGCAGTACTTC

v_gene: TRBV27
j_gene: TRBJ1-1
d_gene: TRBD1
abundance: -
CDR3aa: CASSLLTGGNTEAFF
CDR3nt: TGTGCCAGCAGTCTGCTGACAGGGGGGAACACTGAAGCTTTCTTT

v_gene: TRBV19
j_gene: TRBJ2-3
d_gene: TRBD1
abundance: -
CDR3aa: CASSPQGWDTQYF
CDR3nt: TGTGCCAGTAGTCCACAGGGGTGGGATACGCAGTATTTT

v_gene: TRBV27
j_gene: TRBJ2-2
d_gene: -
abundance: -
CDR3aa: CARTRGTNTGELFF
CDR3nt: TGTGCCCGGACCCGGGGAACGAACACCGGGGAGCTGTTTTTT

v_gene: TRBV9
j_gene: TRBJ2-5
d_gene: TRBD1
abundance: -
CDR3aa: CASSVATGGRTQYF
CDR3nt: TGTGCCAGCAGCGTAGCTACAGGGGGGAGGACCCAGTACTTC

v_gene: TRBV6-5
j_gene: TRBJ2-7
d_gene: TRBD2
abundance: -
CDR3aa: CASTTGGVYEQYF
CDR3nt: TGTGCCAGCACCACCGGGGGGGTCTACGAGCAGTACTTC

v_gene: TRBV29-1
j_gene: TRBJ2-3
d_gene: -
abundance: -
CDR3aa: CSVVDRNTDTQYF
CDR3nt: TGCAGCGTTGTGGACAGAAACACAGATACGCAGTATTTT

v_gene: TRBV6-5
j_gene: TRBJ2-2
d_gene: TRBD1
abundance: -
CDR3aa: CASSSRGNTGELFF
CDR3nt: TGTGCCAGCAGTTCCAGGGGGAATACCGGGGAGCTGTTTTTT

v_gene: TRBV2
j_gene: TRBJ1-1
d_gene: -
abundance: -
CDR3aa: CASSDPGANTEAFF
CDR3nt: TGTGCCAGCAGTGACCCAGGGGCGAACACTGAAGCTTTCTTT

v_gene: TRBV5-8
j_gene: TRBJ2-5
d_gene: TRBD1
abundance: -
CDR3aa: CASSSGQLIETQYF
CDR3nt: TGTGCCAGCAGCTCGGGACAGCTTATCGAGACCCAGTACTTC

v_gene: TRBV6-1
j_gene: TRBJ2-7
d_gene: TRBD2
abundance: -
CDR3aa: CASLAGGPYEQYF
CDR3nt: TGTGCCAGCCTAGCGGGGGGACCCTACGAGCAGTACTTC